These T cell receptor beta chains were read from a single sample in a study of identical twins. MiXCR was run by TCRdb on the 5' RACE reads, yielding one entry per CDR3 protein. This repertoire shows 700,000 or so distinct CDR3 sequences, more than 6.5% found once; its top ten account for approximately 0.94%. Separately, the same data were catalogued under a study of yellow fever vaccine responses in identical twins.

Material: PBMCs. These receptor sequences come from a woman aged 18-29 years in good health. CDR3s include the opening cysteine and the closing phenylalanine or tryptophan. Fields, in order: J gene, V gene, CDR3 protein.

J gene: TRBJ2-3; V gene: TRBV4-2; CDR3 protein: CASSQRPQGIGTDTQYF
J gene: TRBJ2-5; V gene: TRBV20-1; CDR3 protein: CSARGVFHQETQYF
J gene: TRBJ1-2; V gene: TRBV27; CDR3 protein: CATRSNYRDSYGYTF
J gene: TRBJ1-5; V gene: TRBV12-3/TRBV12-4; CDR3 protein: CASSAYSQPQHF
J gene: TRBJ2-7; V gene: TRBV20-1; CDR3 protein: CSARKPGTGLFLEQYF
J gene: TRBJ2-1; V gene: TRBV28; CDR3 protein: CASTTGQLNVGEQFF
J gene: TRBJ1-6; V gene: TRBV11-2; CDR3 protein: CASSQTGNYNSPLHF
J gene: TRBJ2-7; V gene: TRBV6-5; CDR3 protein: CASSILDGTGAYEQYF
J gene: TRBJ2-7; V gene: TRBV12-3/TRBV12-4; CDR3 protein: CASRPPAGDLPYEQYF
J gene: TRBJ2-7; V gene: TRBV6-2/TRBV6-3; CDR3 protein: CASSYGQGRVLSGIAYEQYF
J gene: TRBJ1-5; V gene: TRBV25-1; CDR3 protein: CASRGQGDGRQPQHF
J gene: TRBJ2-7; V gene: TRBV7-2; CDR3 protein: CASSFLAGGNEQYF
J gene: TRBJ2-1; V gene: TRBV12-3/TRBV12-4; CDR3 protein: CASSLADAKSEQFF
J gene: TRBJ1-1; V gene: TRBV20-1; CDR3 protein: CSASLPGNTEAFF
J gene: TRBJ2-7; V gene: TRBV7-8; CDR3 protein: CASSSDWYEQYF
J gene: TRBJ1-1; V gene: TRBV3-1; CDR3 protein: CASSHQGQVGTEAFF
J gene: TRBJ2-7; V gene: TRBV7-3; CDR3 protein: CASSLTGRQGVHEQYF
J gene: TRBJ2-1; V gene: TRBV7-9; CDR3 protein: CASSLRLAGDEQFF
J gene: TRBJ2-3; V gene: TRBV24-1; CDR3 protein: CATSDASTDTQYF
J gene: TRBJ2-3; V gene: TRBV6-2/TRBV6-3; CDR3 protein: CASSGHTDTQYF
J gene: TRBJ2-1; V gene: TRBV7-3; CDR3 protein: CASRAGLANYNEQFF
J gene: TRBJ2-1; V gene: TRBV5-1; CDR3 protein: CASSRGDRGLYNEQFF
J gene: TRBJ2-1; V gene: TRBV24-1; CDR3 protein: CATSDWDSSSYNEQFF
J gene: TRBJ2-3; V gene: TRBV6-2/TRBV6-3; CDR3 protein: CASSYSEVADTQYF
J gene: TRBJ2-4; V gene: TRBV25-1; CDR3 protein: CASSEPGPDIQYF
J gene: TRBJ2-3; V gene: TRBV20-1; CDR3 protein: CSADGTSGSTDTQYF
J gene: TRBJ1-1; V gene: TRBV20-1; CDR3 protein: CSARDPRYSEAFF
J gene: TRBJ2-7; V gene: TRBV29-1; CDR3 protein: CSVLGGHKPFYEQYF
J gene: TRBJ1-1; V gene: TRBV7-3; CDR3 protein: CASSLIRSTNTEAFF
J gene: TRBJ2-3; V gene: TRBV20-1; CDR3 protein: CSARDPTVDTQYF
J gene: TRBJ2-2; V gene: TRBV14; CDR3 protein: CASSSRWGTNTGELFF
J gene: TRBJ2-3; V gene: TRBV9; CDR3 protein: CASSAGLAGTPHTQYF
J gene: TRBJ1-5; V gene: TRBV12-3/TRBV12-4; CDR3 protein: CASSPEGTTNQPQHF
J gene: TRBJ2-1; V gene: TRBV11-1; CDR3 protein: CASSLGTGTSGRNNEQFF